These 30 T cell receptor beta chains were sequenced from one sample in a study of T cells in Graves' hyperthyroidism and ophthalmopathy. TCR beta CDR3 sequences were amplified from RNA transcripts. TCR CDR3 underwent first-round RT-PCR with the HTBI primer set. TCRdb itself ran the multiplex PCR reads through MiXCR, one entry per CDR3 protein. The sample has about 200,000 distinct CDR3 sequences, 17% seen once. Sequences were obtained from blood. All receptors derive from a woman in her fifties or sixties with Graves' hyperthyroidism.

Ten or more counts support this clonotype. This sequence joins TRBV2 and TRBJ1-3; the match to TRBD1 covers 7 bases. This CDR3 spans 14 amino acids. The germline gives CDR1 SNHLY, CDR2 FYNNEI. Trimming took 8 bases from V and 0 from J; bases not matched to a gene: 4. This CDR3 is CASRDSLSGNTIYF. The CDR3 nucleotides are TGTGCCAGCCGGGACAGTCTCTCTGGAAACACCATATATTTT.

This clonotype showed up many times. The chain links TRBV15 to TRBJ2-1; the match to TRBD2 covers 12 bases. The V segment lost 2 bases and the J segment 7 bases; nucleotides outside the gene matches: 3. The CDR3 sequence is 15 residues long. Germline V lookup: CDR1 LNHNV, CDR2 YYDKDF (reference sequence). Written as DNA, the CDR3 is TGTGCCACCAGCAGATCTAGCGGGAGGGGGAATGAGCAGTTCTTC. Encoded protein: CATSRSSGRGNEQFF.

The CDR3: CASSPWTSGRKYEQYF. Written as DNA, the CDR3 is TGTGCCAGCAGCCCCTGGACTAGCGGGAGGAAATACGAGCAGTACTTC. J is TRBJ2-7 and V is TRBV7-8; the match to TRBD2 covers 14 bases. The germline CDR1 and CDR2 sequences are SGHVS and FQNEAQ. The length of the CDR3 is 16 residues. The junction had 7 bases not matched to a gene; V was cut back by 5 bases and J by 4 bases.

This clonotype was detected ten times or more. This chain joins TRBV7-9 and TRBJ2-3; D ambiguous. The CDR3 sequence is 12 residues long. Germline CDR1 reads SEHNR; CDR2 reads FQNEAQ (reference sequence). V lost 4 bases to trimming and J lost 4 bases, with 6 bases between them. The CDR3 DNA follows: TGTGCCAGCAGCTCGGTCTCAGATACGCAGTATTTT. It translates to CASSSVSDTQYF.

This chain links TRBV20-1 with TRBJ2-2; TRBD2 matches 8 bases. The germline V gene encodes CDR1 DFQATT and CDR2 SNEGSKA (reference sequence). The CDR3 covers 13 residues. Here the CDR3 reads CGRLAINTGELFF. CDR3 sequence (DNA): TGCGGCCGACTAGCGATAAACACCGGGGAGCTGTTTTTT.

This clonotype has ten or more counts. The chain recombines TRBV6-1 with TRBJ2-5, with a weak D call TRBD1 (6 bases). The CDR3 extends over 14 amino acids. The germline gives CDR1 MNHNS, CDR2 SASEGT. V was pared by 3 bases and J by 2 bases, with 10 bases between. CDR3 nucleotide sequence: TGTGCCAGCAGTGATTTCGGGACACAAGAGACCCAGTACTTC. This gives the protein CASSDFGTQETQYF.

This clonotype was counted ten times or more. The CDR3 DNA is TGCAGTGCTAGAGCGGTTGAGCGGATGAGCTCCTACGAGCAGTACTTC. It yields the protein CSARAVERMSSYEQYF. The V call is TRBV20-1, the J call TRBJ2-7; D perhaps matches TRBD2 (5 bases). Germline V gene sequence: CDR1 DFQATT, CDR2 SNEGSKA (reference sequence). V was shortened by 1 base and J by 0 bases, with 16 bases between the two germline ends. The CDR3 runs 16 residues.

There are many counts of this clonotype. The V call is TRBV28, the J call TRBJ1-2, with D tentatively TRBD1 (6 bases). Germline V gene sequence: CDR1 MDHEN, CDR2 SYDVKM. The CDR3 is 17 amino acids. Trimming pared 1 base from V and 4 bases from J, leaving 19 bases between. CDR3 region: CASSLSGTGKAGYGYTF. For the CDR3, the DNA is TGTGCCAGCAGTTTATCGGGCACAGGGAAAGCGGGCTATGGCTACACCTTC.

V is TRBV28 and J is TRBJ2-7; the match to TRBD2 covers 8 bases. With 2 bases clipped from V and 3 bases from J, the junction kept 9 bases outside the gene matches. This CDR3 contains 16 residues. Germline lookup yields CDR1 MDHEN and CDR2 SYDVKM. The CDR3: CASSLPSSGPHYEQYF. The CDR3 DNA is TGTGCCAGCAGTTTACCGTCTAGCGGGCCACACTACGAGCAGTACTTC.

This clonotype was picked up many times. V usage is TRBV28 and J usage is TRBJ1-3; D gene uncertain. Germline CDR1 and CDR2: MDHEN and SYDVKM. V lost 5 bases and J 0 bases, leaving 11 bases between the germline ends. The CDR3 totals 15 residues. The CDR3 region has the DNA TGTGCCAGCAGTCCTTGGGCGAGCTCTGGAAACACCATATATTTT. It specifies CASSPWASSGNTIYF.

The CDR3 DNA is TGTGCGTGTCGTACGGGGGAGGCCTGCGAGCAGTACTTC. This encodes CACRTGEACEQYF. The rearrangement joins TRBV30 to TRBJ2-7; D may be TRBD2 (6 bases). The germline CDR1 and CDR2 sequences are GTSNPN and SVGIG (reference sequence). The length of the CDR3 is 13 residues.

This clonotype has ten or more counts. This chain uses TRBV20-1 with TRBJ2-7; 7 bases fit TRBD1. The V segment lost 6 bases and the J segment 2 bases; nucleotides outside the gene matches: 7. From germline, CDR1 is DFQATT and CDR2 SNEGSKA (reference sequence). The CDR3 contains 13 residues. Here the CDR3 DNA reads TGCAGTGCGAAACGGGACAGCCCCTACGAGCAGTACTTC. Its protein product is CSAKRDSPYEQYF.

The V and J genes are TRBV28 and TRBJ2-5; 9 nucleotides agree with TRBD2. J gave up 2 bases and V 8 bases, and 12 bases lay outside the gene matches. The CDR3 runs 16 residues. Germline values: CDR1 MDHEN, CDR2 SYDVKM. The CDR3 is CASSILIAGVQETQYF. In nucleotides, the CDR3 is TGTGCCAGCTCTATTTTGATAGCGGGAGTACAAGAGACCCAGTACTTC.

This clonotype was counted a few times. CDR3 amino acids: CASSLNGLGYGYTF. The CDR3 region has the DNA TGTGCCAGCAGTTTGAACGGCCTGGGCTATGGCTACACCTTC. The chain combines TRBV12-3 or TRBV12-4 with TRBJ1-2; D is undetermined. This CDR3 comprises 14 residues. Trimming stripped 3 bases from V and 4 bases from J, with 12 bases between.

This clonotype was observed many times. The rearrangement links TRBV6-1 to TRBJ2-3, with TRBD2 matching 9 bases. V shed 5 bases, J shed 2 bases, and the junction held 5 bases outside the gene matches. The CDR3 contains 15 residues. The germline V gene encodes CDR1 MNHNS and CDR2 SASEGT. The CDR3 DNA reads TGTGCCAGCAGTTCCCTAGCGGGAAACACAGATACGCAGTATTTT. Protein sequence: CASSSLAGNTDTQYF.

This clonotype was recorded once. This chain connects TRBV5-6 to TRBJ1-1; 10 positions match TRBD1. CDR1 and CDR2 from the germline V gene are SGHDT and YYEEEE. This CDR3 has 17 amino acids. Unmatched junction bases numbered 7, after V lost 2 bases and J lost 0 bases. CDR3 protein: CASSLRQGAAVNTEAFF. CDR3 coding DNA: TGTGCCAGCAGCTTAAGACAGGGGGCGGCCGTGAACACTGAAGCTTTCTTT. The full variable domain, with the rest looked up from reference TRBV5-6 and TRBJ1-1, is DAGVTQSPTHLIKTRGQQVTLRCSPKSGHDTVSWYQQALGQGPQFIFQYYEEEERQRGNFPDRFSGHQFPNYSSELNVNALLLGDSALYLCASSLRQGAAVNTEAFFGQGTRLTVV.

This clonotype has at least ten counts. The chain has TRBV5-4 and TRBJ1-1, with D unclear. Germline-derived CDR1 and CDR2 are SGHNT and YYREEE (reference sequence). The CDR3 is made up of 13 amino acids. Trimming took off 9 bases at V and 0 bases at J, with 12 bases between the two ends. The chain's CDR3 is CATHLTVNTEAFF. CDR3 nucleotides: TGTGCCACTCATTTAACAGTGAACACTGAAGCTTTCTTT. The variable domain in full, with the rest retrieved from reference TRBV5-4 and TRBJ1-1, is ETGVTQSPTHLIKTRGQQVTLRCSSQSGHNTVSWYQQALGQGPQFIFQYYREEENGRGNFPPRFSGLQFPNYSSELNVNALELDDSALYLCATHLTVNTEAFFGQGTRLTVV.

A few counts support this clonotype. With a much larger clone just one base away, this may be a read error. The chain uses TRBV20-1 and TRBJ2-3; either TRBD1 or TRBD2 may supply D (5 bases each). The CDR3 runs to 13 residues. Trimming pared 8 bases from V and 6 bases from J, leaving 18 bases between. Germline V gene data show CDR1 as DFQATT and CDR2 as SNEGSKA (reference sequence). The CDR3 DNA reads TGCAGTCGCGGGCCCAAGTGGGGGGATACGCAGTATTTT. Translating it yields CSRGPKWGDTQYF.

This clonotype came up a few times. This chain links TRBV9 with TRBJ2-6, with D unresolved. Germline CDR1 and CDR2: SGDLS and YYNGEE. V lost 3 bases, J lost 0 bases, and 7 bases lay in between. CDR3 length: 15 residues. The CDR3 nucleotides read TGTGCCAGCAGCGGACACGGCTCTGGGGCCAACGTCCTGACTTTC. It is translated as CASSGHGSGANVLTF.

This clonotype was counted at least ten times. This chain connects TRBV9 to TRBJ1-4; D gene unclear. Germline V gene data show CDR1 as SGDLS and CDR2 as YYNGEE. CDR3 length: 13 residues. Between the trimmed V and J ends, which lost 4 bases and 7 bases, there was a span of 11 bases. CDR3 nucleotide sequence: TGTGCCAGCAGCCAGGAGGTGCCTGAAAAACTGTTTTTT. Protein: CASSQEVPEKLFF.

This clonotype was recorded many times. J is TRBJ2-1 and V is TRBV7-9; 10 bases line up with TRBD2. V shed 5 bases and J 3 bases; nucleotides not matched to a gene: 7. CDR3 size: 16 residues. The germline gives CDR1 SEHNR, CDR2 FQNEAQ (reference sequence). The CDR3: CASSNLLAGLYNEQFF. DNA for the CDR3: TGTGCCAGCAGCAACTTACTAGCGGGACTCTACAATGAGCAGTTCTTC.

This clonotype was picked up many times. The chain's CDR3 is CASSFVGLAGVEWYNEQFF. The CDR3 bases are TGTGCCAGCAGCTTCGTGGGACTAGCGGGAGTAGAGTGGTACAATGAGCAGTTCTTC. The gene calls are TRBV13 and TRBJ2-1; 14 nucleotides agree with TRBD2. This CDR3 has 19 residues. V was clipped by 3 bases and J by 4 bases; unmatched bases: 11. The V gene's germline CDR1 is PRHDT and CDR2 FYEKMQ (reference sequence).

This clonotype was seen at least ten times. The genes are TRBV20-1 and TRBJ1-2; D gene ambiguous. Trimming took 0 bases from V and 7 from J, leaving 3 bases between them. The CDR3 contains 10 residues. CDR1 and CDR2 (germline): DFQATT, SNEGSKA (reference sequence). CDR3 bases: TGCAGTGCTAGAGATCGTGGCTACACCTTC. It specifies CSARDRGYTF.

This clonotype was observed many times. The chain recombines TRBV12-3 or TRBV12-4 with TRBJ2-3, with 7 bases aligning to TRBD1. CDR3 length equals 14 residues. V shed 5 bases and J 1 base; nucleotides not matched to a gene: 3. CDR3 in amino acids: CASSQGQRTDTQYF. DNA of the CDR3: TGTGCCAGCAGTCAGGGACAGCGCACAGATACGCAGTATTTT.

The DNA of the CDR3 is TGTGCCAGCAGTGAAACAGAGGGACAGGGGAATGAAAAACTGTTTTTT. This gives the protein CASSETEGQGNEKLFF. This chain connects TRBV6-1 to TRBJ1-4, with 10 bases lining up with TRBD1. The junction had 5 bases not matched to a gene; V was cut back by 2 bases and J by 5 bases. Per the germline V gene, CDR1 is MNHNS and CDR2 is SASEGT. The CDR3 length is 16 residues.

The chain employs TRBV7-2 and TRBJ2-5, with 7 bases identical to TRBD2. V shed 6 bases, J shed 1 base, and the junction held 14 bases outside the gene matches. This CDR3 region has 17 residues. Per the germline V gene, CDR1 is SGHTA and CDR2 is FQGNSA. CDR3 region: CASSRGLVGGGQETQYF. The DNA for the CDR3 is TGTGCCAGCAGTCGCGGACTAGTTGGCGGAGGCCAAGAGACCCAGTACTTC. Filled out from reference TRBV7-2 and TRBJ2-5, the complete variable domain reads GAGVSQSPSNKVTEKGKDVELRCDPISGHTALYWYRQSLGQGLEFLIYFQGNSAPDKSGLPSDRFSAERTGGSVSTLTIQRTQQEDSAVYLCASSRGLVGGGQETQYFGPGTRLLVL.

This clonotype showed up many times. The rearrangement links TRBV6-1 to TRBJ1-2; 7 nucleotides agree with TRBD1. The junction had 14 bases not matched to a gene; V was cut back by 0 bases and J by 10 bases. This CDR3 spans 16 amino acids. Germline values: CDR1 MNHNS, CDR2 SASEGT. In DNA, the CDR3 is TGTGCCAGCAGTGAAGCCCACTTCGGGACAGCTGTGAACTACACCTTC. Its translation: CASSEAHFGTAVNYTF.

This clonotype was counted ten times or more. The CDR3 DNA sequence: TGTGCCAGCAGCCAAGGGGTGACTAGCGGGAGGAATGAGCAGTTCTTC. It codes for CASSQGVTSGRNEQFF. The chain employs TRBV14 and TRBJ2-1; 13 nucleotides align to TRBD2. V was clipped by 1 base and J by 7 bases; unmatched bases: 4. The CDR3 consists of 16 residues. Germline-derived CDR1 and CDR2 are SGHDN and FVKESK.

In its sample, this clonotype was seen a few times. The rearrangement links TRBV19 to TRBJ1-1; D is unresolved. Looked up from germline, CDR1 is LNHDA and CDR2 is SQIVND (reference sequence). The CDR3 sequence is 14 residues long. V lost 4 bases to trimming and J lost 0 bases, with 9 bases between them. The CDR3 nucleotides read TGTGCCAGTAGTAATCTGGTATTGAACACTGAAGCTTTCTTT. Encoded protein: CASSNLVLNTEAFF.

This clonotype was seen many times. The genes are TRBV12-3 or TRBV12-4 and TRBJ1-1; D remains ambiguous. Trimming took 5 bases from V and 11 from J, leaving 15 bases between them. The CDR3 runs to 12 residues. The CDR3 bases are TGTGCCAGCAGTAAACAGACAACGGCGGCTTTCTTT. Translation: CASSKQTTAAFF.